This TCR beta chain was identified during a study of shared clonotypes between healthy human individuals. Study findings and constraints: When naive CD4 clonotypes were compared across several donors, about 4.9% were shared. Sequencing depth was predicted to influence how clonotypes are shared among donors.

Selected positively for CCR7 and CD45RO-negative, naive CD8 cells excluded terminally differentiated effector memory CD45RA+ cells. About this clone itself: The antigen remains undetermined.

V lost 5 bases and J 3 bases, leaving 13 bases between the germline ends. Germline loops: CDR1 LNHDA, CDR2 SQIVND (reference sequence). The CDR3 runs 14 residues. TCRdb's table, derived via immunoSEQ multiplex PCR, lists solely in-frame clones and lacks some. Altogether some 2 million clones are present, roughly 94% being singletons, with the ten largest covering about 1.1%. The chain couples TRBV19 to TRBJ1-2; D possibly corresponds to TRBD1 (6 bases). The sample comprised naive CD8+ T cells sorted from blood. This receptor was identified in a man younger than 35 in good health. CDR3 residues: CASSQRGQYYGYTF. CDR3 sequence (DNA): TGTGCCAGTAGTCAGCGGGGACAATACTATGGCTACACCTTC.